This is a list of T cell receptor beta chains from one sample in a study of cytomegalovirus exposure and HLA in healthy donors. The data were produced by immunoSEQ multiplex PCR, yet TCRdb's version contains in-frame clones alone and is incomplete. In the table there are over 200,000 clones, roughly 84% of which are singletons. Sequenced: PBMCs. Source of these receptors: a human donor in good health. Each CDR3 is given with its conserved first and last residue. D genes are given only for firm matches.

d_gene: NA
v_gene: TRBV6-6
j_gene: TRBJ2-7
CDR3nt: TGTGCCAGCAGTTACGGGACATTATCCTACGAGCAGTACTTC
CDR3aa: CASSYGTLSYEQYF

d_gene: TRBD1
v_gene: TRBV27
j_gene: TRBJ2-7
CDR3nt: TGTGCCAGCAGTCCCCAGACAGGGCGACGCGAGCAGTACTTC
CDR3aa: CASSPQTGRREQYF

d_gene: TRBD2
v_gene: TRBV5-1
j_gene: TRBJ2-3
CDR3nt: TGCGCCAGCTCAGCGGGAGATAGTGATACGCAGTATTTT
CDR3aa: CASSAGDSDTQYF

d_gene: TRBD1
v_gene: TRBV28
j_gene: TRBJ2-7
CDR3nt: TGTGCCAGCAGCAGACAGGGGAGCACCTACGAGCAGTACTTC
CDR3aa: CASSRQGSTYEQYF

d_gene: TRBD1
v_gene: TRBV9
j_gene: TRBJ2-7
CDR3nt: TGTGCCAGCAGCGTAGATGGGACAGGGGATTATTTCTACGAGCAGTACTTC
CDR3aa: CASSVDGTGDYFYEQYF

d_gene: NA
v_gene: TRBV29-1
j_gene: TRBJ2-3
CDR3nt: TGCAGCACGCGGTACTCCCCGACCCACACAGATACGCAGTATTTT
CDR3aa: CSTRYSPTHTDTQYF

d_gene: TRBD2
v_gene: TRBV4-2
j_gene: TRBJ2-7
CDR3nt: TGTGCCAGCAGGCCCGGTAGCGGGAGGGATTCCTACGAGCAGTACTTC
CDR3aa: CASRPGSGRDSYEQYF

d_gene: TRBD1
v_gene: TRBV28
j_gene: TRBJ2-2
CDR3nt: TGTGCCAGCAGCCCTACAGGGGCCGGGGAGCTGTTTTTT
CDR3aa: CASSPTGAGELFF

d_gene: TRBD1
v_gene: TRBV11-1
j_gene: TRBJ1-2
CDR3nt: TGTGCCAGCAGTTTCCGGGACAGGGGCTATGGCTACACCTTC
CDR3aa: CASSFRDRGYGYTF

d_gene: NA
v_gene: TRBV25-1
j_gene: TRBJ2-2
CDR3nt: TGTGCCAGCAGTGGTGCAGGGGGGACCGGGGAGCTGTTTTTT
CDR3aa: CASSGAGGTGELFF

d_gene: NA
v_gene: TRBV29-1
j_gene: TRBJ2-5
CDR3nt: TGCAGCGTTGTTAGGATTAAGGGGGAGCAGTACTTC
CDR3aa: CSVVRIKGEQYF

d_gene: NA
v_gene: TRBV6-1
j_gene: TRBJ2-7
CDR3nt: TGTGCCAGCGGGCCCGAGTTGGGCTCCTCCTACGAGCAGTGCTTC
CDR3aa: CASGPELGSSYEQCF

d_gene: TRBD2
v_gene: TRBV12-5
j_gene: TRBJ2-7
CDR3nt: TGTGCTAGTGGTTTGGACGGGAGGGCCTTGGACGAGCAGTACTTC
CDR3aa: CASGLDGRALDEQYF

d_gene: TRBD1
v_gene: TRBV4-1
j_gene: TRBJ2-3
CDR3nt: TGCGCCAGCAGCCAACCGGGACAGGGGTTAACAGATACGCAGTATTTT
CDR3aa: CASSQPGQGLTDTQYF

d_gene: NA
v_gene: TRBV20-1
j_gene: TRBJ2-7
CDR3nt: TGCAGTGCCGGGACCTACGAGCAGTACTTC
CDR3aa: CSAGTYEQYF

d_gene: TRBD2
v_gene: TRBV15
j_gene: TRBJ2-7
CDR3nt: TGTGCCACCAGCAGAACCGGGACTAGCGAACCCTACGAGCAGTACTTC
CDR3aa: CATSRTGTSEPYEQYF

d_gene: TRBD2
v_gene: TRBV18
j_gene: TRBJ2-7
CDR3nt: TGTGCCAGCTCACCCGGGGGTCTAGCGGGTTACGAGCAGTACTTC
CDR3aa: CASSPGGLAGYEQYF